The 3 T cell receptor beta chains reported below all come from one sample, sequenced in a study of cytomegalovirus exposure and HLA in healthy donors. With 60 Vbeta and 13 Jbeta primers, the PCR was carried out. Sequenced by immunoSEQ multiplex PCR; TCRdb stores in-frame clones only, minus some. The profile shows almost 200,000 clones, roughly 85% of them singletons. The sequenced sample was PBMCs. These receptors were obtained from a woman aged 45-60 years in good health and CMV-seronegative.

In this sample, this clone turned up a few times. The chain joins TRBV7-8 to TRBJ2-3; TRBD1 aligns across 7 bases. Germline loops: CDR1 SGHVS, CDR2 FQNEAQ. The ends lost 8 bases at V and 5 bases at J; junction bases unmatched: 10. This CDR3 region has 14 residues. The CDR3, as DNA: TGTGCCAGCCGTGACAGGGTTAGGGTAGATACGCAGTATTTT. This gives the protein CASRDRVRVDTQYF. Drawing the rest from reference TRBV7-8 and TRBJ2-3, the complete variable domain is GAGVSQSPRYKVAKRGQDVALRCDPISGHVSLFWYQQALGQGPEFLTYFQNEAQLDKSGLPSDRFFAERPEGSVSTLKIQRTQQEDSAVYLCASRDRVRVDTQYFGPGTRLTVL.

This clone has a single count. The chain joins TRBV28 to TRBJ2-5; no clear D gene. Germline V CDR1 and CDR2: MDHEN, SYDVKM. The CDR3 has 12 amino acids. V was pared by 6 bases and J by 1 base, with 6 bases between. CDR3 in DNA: TGTGCCAGCAGCCTAATCCAAGAGACCCAGTACTTC. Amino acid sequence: CASSLIQETQYF.

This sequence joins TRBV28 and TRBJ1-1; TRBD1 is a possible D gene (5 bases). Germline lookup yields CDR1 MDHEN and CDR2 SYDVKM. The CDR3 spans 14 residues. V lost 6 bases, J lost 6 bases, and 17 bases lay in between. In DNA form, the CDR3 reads TGTGCCAGCAGACGCGGGGGTACGGGGGCTGAAGCTTTCTTT. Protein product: CASRRGGTGAEAFF.